This TCR beta chain derives from a study of beta chain features in type 1 diabetes. For the study at large: Examination of sorted cells across all samples involved around 98 million cells.

The sequenced template was cDNA made from the entire isolated RNA. Method: immunoSEQ multiplex PCR; TCRdb's copy keeps in-frame clones and lacks some. The sample lists a few hundred thousand clones, 9.6% occurring once. General observations from the study: Highly expressing activated T cells could be over-counted with a cDNA template. The study found moderately but significantly shorter TCRB CDR3s in all four CD4+ subsets of Type 1 diabetes patients.

This clone was counted between two and nine times. Antigen specificity is unknown. The length of the CDR3 is 14 residues. Germline V lookup: CDR1 MGHDK, CDR2 SYGVNS. V gave up 3 bases and J gave up 0 bases, with 6 bases separating them. V is TRBV25-1 and J is TRBJ2-1; D remains ambiguous. The sample taken for sequencing was naive CD4+ T cells from blood. This receptor was obtained from a woman aged 18 to 35 in good health. CDR3 region: CASSDLSSYNEQFF. In nucleotides, the CDR3 is TGTGCCAGCAGTGACCTGAGCTCCTACAATGAGCAGTTCTTC.